This record looks at one T cell receptor (beta chain) sequence and its context. Its matching antigen is unknown. The data belong to a study of a mutant IDH1 vaccine in newly diagnosed glioma. About the study: Treated patients had a mean age of about 40 years and a sex split that was roughly 62% male and about 38% female. Before enrollment, the patients had been treated with radiotherapy alone, temozolomide alone, or both together. Most of them had received both. Study-wide results and caveats: The vaccine induced immune responses, and these occurred in approximately 93% of patients. Changes in top peripheral clonotypes did not appear linked to pseudoprogression.

The germline gives CDR1 GTSNPN, CDR2 SVGIG (reference sequence). The ends lost 0 bases at V and 8 bases at J; junction bases unmatched: 12. The CDR3 loop spans 15 amino acids. The data were produced by immunoSEQ multiplex PCR, yet TCRdb's version contains in-frame clones alone and is incomplete. Of some 100,000 clones listed, about 80% are singletons. Time point of the sample: baseline, week 1 (first vaccination visit). As for treatment: pre-vaccination baseline after standard-of-care therapy. The sample consisted of PBMCs, taken from a glioma patient treated with radiotherapy, temozolomide or both. The rearrangement uses TRBV30 and TRBJ1-2; 7 bases agree with TRBD1. The receptor's source is a woman aged 45-65 years with glioma. The CDR3 protein is CAWSVQRRGDSGYTF. For the CDR3, the DNA is TGTGCCTGGAGTGTACAACGAAGGGGGGACAGCGGCTACACCTTC.